What follows are 19 T cell receptor beta chains derived from one specimen sequenced in a study of blood T cell repertoires in COVID-19. TCRdb's copy holds only in-frame clones and misses some; the assay was immunoSEQ multiplex PCR. Of approximately 97,000 clones detected, 87% appear once; the ten largest clones hold over 2%. Sample: peripheral blood. Receptor source: a man aged 45-65 years with active COVID-19.

Concerning this clone itself: Other DNA variants within this sample encode the same CDR3. The J gene is TRBJ2-5, the V gene TRBV5-1; maybe TRBD2 (5 bases). V lost 5 bases and J lost 1, with 9 bases in between. Germline V gene data show CDR1 as SGHRS and CDR2 as YFSETQ. The CDR3 loop spans 13 amino acids. The CDR3 reads CASRAGTQETQYF. In DNA, the CDR3 is TGCGCCAGCAGGGCGGGCACCCAAGAGACCCAGTACTTC.

V is TRBV6-2 or TRBV6-3 and J is TRBJ1-2; D remains ambiguous. The CDR3 runs 16 residues. With 0 bases removed from V and 3 bases from J, the gap between germline ends came to 14 bases. Germline V gives CDR1 MNHEY, CDR2 SVGEGT. In nucleotides, the CDR3 is TGTGCCAGCAGTTACTCGGGAGGCGGGGTCTACTATGGCTACACCTTC. Protein: CASSYSGGGVYYGYTF.

This sequence joins TRBV11-2 and TRBJ1-1; D is unclear. This CDR3 is 14 amino acids long. V lost 3 bases to trimming and J lost 3 bases, with 11 bases between them. Per the germline V gene, CDR1 is SGHAT and CDR2 is FQNNGV. CDR3 sequence (DNA): TGTGCCAGCAGCTTTCGGGGTCTACACACTGAAGCTTTCTTT. Protein product: CASSFRGLHTEAFF.

This clone occurred a few times. The chain joins TRBV7-3 to TRBJ2-1; TRBD2 agrees at 14 bases. The CDR3 spans 18 residues. V shed 5 bases and J 6 bases; nucleotides not matched to a gene: 12. Germline V gives CDR1 SGHTA, CDR2 FQGTGA. The CDR3 reads CASSPRLAGGSRSNEQFF. Written as DNA, the CDR3 is TGTGCCAGCAGCCCCCGACTAGCGGGGGGGAGCCGATCCAATGAGCAGTTCTTC.

The CDR3 region has the DNA TGTGCCAGCAGTTCCATCCCGGGCCGCGGGGTGCAGTTCTTC. Its translation: CASSSIPGRGVQFF. This chain connects TRBV7-2 to TRBJ2-1; D is possibly TRBD2 (6 bases). Trimming took off 6 bases at V and 12 bases at J, with 21 bases between the two ends. Germline CDR1 SGHTA, CDR2 FQGNSA. The CDR3 contains 14 residues.

This clone was seen a single time. J is TRBJ1-3 and V is TRBV30, with a tentative D call TRBD1 (5 bases). V lost 1 base to trimming and J lost 1 base, with 8 bases between them. Germline lookup yields CDR1 GTSNPN and CDR2 SVGIG (reference sequence). The CDR3 runs to 14 residues. In DNA, the CDR3 is TGTGCCTGGAGTGAGGGGTTTTCTGGAAACACCATATATTTT. It is translated as CAWSEGFSGNTIYF.

The chain has TRBV10-3 and TRBJ1-2, with TRBD1 matching over 7 bases. CDR3 length: 13 amino acids. Germline V gene sequence: CDR1 ENHRY, CDR2 SYGVKD. V dropped 4 bases and J dropped 4; count of bases not matched to a gene: 3. For the CDR3, the DNA is TGTGCCATCAGTGTACGGGACAGCTATGGCTACACCTTC. It specifies CAISVRDSYGYTF.

V gene TRBV15 combines with J gene TRBJ1-2, with no clear D. The germline V gene has CDR1 LNHNV and CDR2 YYDKDF (reference sequence). Between the trimmed V and J ends, which lost 0 bases and 0 bases, there was a span of 17 bases. The CDR3 runs to 18 residues. CDR3: CATSRDYRGSLANYGYTF. In nucleotides, the CDR3 is TGTGCCACCAGCAGAGACTATAGAGGTTCCTTAGCTAACTATGGCTACACCTTC.

The chain uses TRBV11-2 and TRBJ2-3, with D possibly matching TRBD1 (7 bases). The V gene lost 1 base and the J gene lost 2 bases, with 16 bases spanning the gap. CDR3 length: 17 amino acids. Germline V CDR1 and CDR2: SGHAT, FQNNGV. The CDR3 reads CASSLAGRGVDTDTQYF. The CDR3 coding sequence is TGTGCCAGCAGCTTAGCGGGCAGGGGGGTGGACACAGATACGCAGTATTTT.

The chain uses TRBV7-2 and TRBJ2-5, with TRBD1 matching 8 bases. Germline loops: CDR1 SGHTA, CDR2 FQGNSA. The CDR3 loop spans 15 amino acids. The V gene end was trimmed by 5 bases and the J gene end by 8 bases; junction bases not matched to a gene: 13. CDR3: CASSPQTGTGGTQYF. The CDR3 DNA reads as TGTGCCAGCAGCCCACAAACCGGGACAGGAGGAACCCAGTACTTC.

A single count supports this clone. This rearrangement joins TRBV18 to TRBJ2-2; 7 bases match TRBD1. Germline CDR1 KGHSH, CDR2 LQKENI. Trimming took 3 bases from V and 0 from J; bases not matched to a gene: 10. The CDR3 contains 18 residues. DNA for the CDR3: TGTGCCAGCTCACCTATCGACAGGGCTCCCCCGAACACCGGGGAGCTGTTTTTT. As protein: CASSPIDRAPPNTGELFF.

The rearrangement uses TRBV12-5 and TRBJ2-1; a possible D gene is TRBD2 (6 bases). V was trimmed by 3 bases and J by 8 bases, leaving 17 bases between them. This CDR3 contains 15 residues. Germline values: CDR1 LGHNT, CDR2 FRNRAP. The CDR3 spells CASGFGRGPQDEQFF. The DNA of the CDR3 is TGTGCTAGTGGTTTCGGGCGGGGCCCCCAGGATGAGCAGTTCTTC.

V usage is TRBV7-3 and J usage is TRBJ2-5; a weak D match, TRBD2 (5 bases). V lost 1 base and J 2 bases, leaving 11 bases between the germline ends. The CDR3 has 15 residues. CDR1 is SGHTA, CDR2 FQGTGA, per germline. The CDR3, as DNA: TGTGCCAGCAGCTTAATGGGAGACTCGCAAGAGACCCAGTACTTC. As protein: CASSLMGDSQETQYF.

There are a few counts of this clone. The chain has TRBV11-2 and TRBJ1-6; perhaps TRBD1 as D (5 bases). The CDR3 has 15 amino acids. With 1 base removed from V and 9 bases from J, the gap between germline ends came to 13 bases. Looked up from germline, CDR1 is SGHAT and CDR2 is FQNNGV. CDR3 sequence reads: CASSLAPDTISPLHF. The CDR3 DNA sequence: TGTGCCAGCAGCTTAGCCCCGGACACAATTTCACCCCTCCACTTT.

The chain combines TRBV10-1 with TRBJ1-2; D not certain. This CDR3 is built from 14 residues. Trimming removed 2 bases from V and 2 bases from J, with 9 bases in between. Germline V gene lookup returns CDR1 WNHNN and CDR2 SYGVQD (reference sequence). This CDR3 is CASSERSRNYGYTF. The DNA for the CDR3 is TGCGCCAGCAGTGAGAGAAGCAGGAACTATGGCTACACCTTC.

The chain couples TRBV14 to TRBJ1-3, with no clear D. The CDR3 extends over 16 amino acids. Deletions cut 0 bases from V and 2 bases from J, with 11 bases between. Germline V lookup: CDR1 SGHDN, CDR2 FVKESK. The CDR3 sequence: CASSQDLVSAGNTIYF. The CDR3 DNA sequence: TGTGCCAGCAGCCAAGATCTGGTCAGCGCTGGAAACACCATATATTTT.

In the case of this clone: Mismatch with germline at one junction end may stem from a read error. CDR3 loop: CARSSGGILLGTGELFF. The DNA of the CDR3 is TGTGCCCGGAGTAGCGGGGGTATTCTTCTTGGGACCGGGGAGCTGTTTTTT. The chain has TRBV30 and TRBJ2-2, with 9 bases that match TRBD2. The CDR3 runs to 17 residues. Germline CDR1 and CDR2: GTSNPN and SVGIG (reference sequence).

The V gene is TRBV18, the J gene TRBJ2-4; TRBD1 aligns across 7 bases. V lost 4 bases and J lost 6; bases outside the gene matches: 9. The CDR3 has 15 residues. CDR1 is KGHSH and CDR2 is LQKENI in the germline V gene. CDR3 nucleotide sequence: TGTGCCAGCTCACGTACCCAGGGGGTCGGAAACATTCAGTACTTC. Its protein is CASSRTQGVGNIQYF.

In this sample, this clone turned up a few times. The rearrangement links TRBV2 to TRBJ2-7, with 9 nucleotides matching TRBD1. This CDR3 spans 13 amino acids. The ends lost 6 bases at V and 9 bases at J; junction bases unmatched: 9. The germline gives CDR1 SNHLY, CDR2 FYNNEI. CDR3 loop: CASRGQGQGGQYF. The CDR3 DNA reads TGTGCCAGCAGGGGACAGGGCCAGGGGGGGCAGTACTTC.